This TCR beta chain was profiled in a study of T cell repertoires in cytomegalovirus infection (dated by TCRdb to about 2019). Some background on the complete study: Because public TCR beta signatures pointed to carriage of CMV infection together with the matching HLA type, the HLA type of each donor mattered for the analysis.

Worth noting for this clonotype: Its antigen is still unknown. No base qualities exist here, and no much larger clone lies one base off it.

The instrument was an Illumina HiSeq 1500. The public sequencing data were trimmed at Q25 with fastp and processed into clonotypes with MiXCR by TCRdb, which kept only in-frame beta chains. Every entry covers one CDR3 protein and lists the most common genes and DNA from its rows. The sample profile shows around 330,000 distinct CDR3 sequences; roughly 15% of them were found once. The leading ten clones occupy around 13% of the sample. Broad study findings and their caveats: Carriers of CMV infection plus the relevant HLA type were discriminated by the cumulative frequency of public TCR beta family members in the study cohort and in an independent approximately 360-donor cohort. The ex vivo response was dominated by HLA-C-restricted CMV-specific TCR beta clonotypes, and the single most frequent clonotype in two of eight donors was supplied by these HLA-C-restricted clonotypes.

V and J are trimmed by 4 bases and 8 bases, and the gene matches miss 19 bases of the junction. The CDR3 numbers 18 residues from cysteine through phenylalanine. CDR3 DNA only is kept here, 54 bases in frame from base 1. The germline V gene sets CDR1 to SGHRS and CDR2 to YFSETQ. The specimen sequenced was PBMCs. The V gene is TRBV5-1 and the J gene is TRBJ1-4, and 8 junctional nucleotides match TRBD1. The sequence derives from a human donor in good health (CMV status not recorded). Some clones in this sample may be carry-over from other donors' samples. The DNA reads TGCGCCAGCAGCCCCGGGGACTCGACAGGGGACCTAGGGGAAAAACTGTTTTTT. The resulting protein is CASSPGDSTGDLGEKLFF.